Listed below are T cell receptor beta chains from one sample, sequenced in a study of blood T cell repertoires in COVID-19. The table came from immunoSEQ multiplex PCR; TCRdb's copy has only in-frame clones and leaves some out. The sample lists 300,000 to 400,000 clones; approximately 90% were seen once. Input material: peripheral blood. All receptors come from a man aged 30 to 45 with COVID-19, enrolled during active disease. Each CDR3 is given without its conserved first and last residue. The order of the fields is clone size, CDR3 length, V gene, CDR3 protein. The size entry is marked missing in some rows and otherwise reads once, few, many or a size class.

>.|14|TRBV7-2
ASSLVSGGAGYEQY
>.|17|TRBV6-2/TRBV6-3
ASSSILAGGPVSTDTQY
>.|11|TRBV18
ASSFDRVYEQY
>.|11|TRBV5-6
ASSSLAGETQY
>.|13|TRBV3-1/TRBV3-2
ASSQEGRAWNEQF
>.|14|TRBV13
ASSSSRDRSGNEQF
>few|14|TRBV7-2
ASSQQGGQGVHEQY
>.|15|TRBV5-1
ASSLHTSGTGDYEQY
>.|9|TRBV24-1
ATSDGREEY
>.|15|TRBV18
ASSPRGSGRVYNEQF
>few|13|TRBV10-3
AISEGAGATYEQY
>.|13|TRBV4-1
ASSQEYTANYGYT
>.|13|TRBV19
ASSIGRLSDYGYT
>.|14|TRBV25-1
ASSEFHEVVNEKLF
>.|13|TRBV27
ASSSRGAITDTQY
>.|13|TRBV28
ASSLGGASRDTQY
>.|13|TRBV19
ASSMDRRGLYEQY
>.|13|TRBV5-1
ASSLRTGAGYGYT
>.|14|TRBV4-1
ASSQDHLRSYNEQF
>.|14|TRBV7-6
ASSSLSGSMTDTQY
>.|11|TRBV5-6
ASSSTGTTEAF
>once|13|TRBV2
ASSEGTGYQETQY
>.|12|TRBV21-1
ASSKWGTGNEAF
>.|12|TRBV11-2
ASSSYLSYNEQF
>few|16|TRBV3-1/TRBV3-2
ASSQDTVQTVVDYGYT
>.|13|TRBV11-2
ASSLDTELTDTQY
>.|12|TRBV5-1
ASSPQGSGNTIY
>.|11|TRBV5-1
ASSLVEGGELF
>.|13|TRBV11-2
ASSSGTSGVYGQY
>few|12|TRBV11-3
ASSLGRGTGELF
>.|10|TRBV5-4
ASSYDRGEQY
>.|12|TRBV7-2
ASSFSRGIYEQY
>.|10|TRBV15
ATSITGVEAF
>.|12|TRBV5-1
ASSLQGQSEKLF
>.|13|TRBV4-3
ASSPHPTVTDTQY
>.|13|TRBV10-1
ASSAETYENSPLH
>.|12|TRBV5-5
ASSIYRDTGELF
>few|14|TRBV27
ASSLSPTGGKGEQF
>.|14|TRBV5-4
ASSQGLAGSTDTQY
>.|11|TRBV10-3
AISEPRTYEQY
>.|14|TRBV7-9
ASSLGPGFSGNTIY
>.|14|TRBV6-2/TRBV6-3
ASSLGRLAVYNEQF
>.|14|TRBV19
ASSIERRRGTGELF
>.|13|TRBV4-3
ASSQELAGFDIQY
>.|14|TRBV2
ASRGVGTGVPGELF
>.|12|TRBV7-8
ASSLVRGPYEQY
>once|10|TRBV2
ASSGRAGELF
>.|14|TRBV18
ASSPPSGTGGREQY